The source of this T cell receptor beta chain is a study of blood T cell repertoires in COVID-19. Study background: Researchers got acute and convalescent COVID-19 samples from the United States, Italy and Spain. T cells, B-cell-depleted T cells, or PBMCs provided the cDNA or gDNA that served as material.

In germline, CDR1 is LNHDA, CDR2 SQIVND (reference sequence). Deletions cut 7 bases from V and 9 bases from J, with 25 bases between. This CDR3 region has 16 residues. Measured with immunoSEQ multiplex PCR; TCRdb has only the in-frame clones, and not every one. The table lists around 280,000 clones, 86% of them singletons. Sequencing input: peripheral blood. This chain joins TRBV19 and TRBJ2-1; perhaps TRBD2 as D (5 bases). The TCR sequence derives from a woman aged 25 to 39 who had recovered from COVID-19. CDR3: CASTYRGIGNMGEQFF. The CDR3 bases are TGTGCCAGTACTTATAGAGGGATCGGTAATATGGGTGAGCAGTTCTTC. The full variable domain, rest sourced from reference TRBV19 and TRBJ2-1, is DGGITQSPKYLFRKEGQNVTLSCEQNLNHDAMYWYRQDPGQGLRLIYYSQIVNDFQKGDIAEGYSVSREKKESFPLTVTSAQKNPTAFYLCASTYRGIGNMGEQFFGPGTRLTVL.